The 5 T cell receptor beta chains presented below share a single source sample, sequenced in a study of cytomegalovirus exposure and HLA in healthy donors (dated by TCRdb to 2016 to 2017). Receptor amplification or capture employed the immunoSEQ multiplex PCR assay. The immuneACCESS repertoire file appears here via TCRdb, limited to in-frame rearrangements. These files lack a portion of the clones; in checked studies, under half of the deficit traces to unresolved V genes, and the cause of the others is not known. Counted in this sample were fewer than 150,000 clones; about 85% of them appeared once. The top ten clonotypes cover roughly 4.4% of the sample. Sequencing was performed on PBMCs. The origin of the receptors is a man aged 18-30 years in good health and CMV-seropositive.

The chain joins TRBV5-6 to TRBJ2-7; 9 nucleotides line up with TRBD1. The germline V gene encodes CDR1 SGHDT and CDR2 YYEEEE. The trim removed 0 bases at V and 3 bases at J, leaving 7 bases unmatched. This CDR3 has 16 amino acids. The CDR3 coding sequence is TGTGCCAGCAGCTTGGCCGGGACAGGGTCAGGCTACGAGCAGTACTTC. Translating gives CASSLAGTGSGYEQYF.

J is TRBJ1-2 and V is TRBV18; TRBD1 matches at 9 bases. CDR3 length equals 15 residues. Trimming removed 4 bases from V and 4 bases from J; junction bases left unmatched: 7. Germline CDR1 KGHSH, CDR2 LQKENI. The CDR3 reads CASSLRTGAGYGYTF. The CDR3 bases are TGTGCCAGCTCACTCAGGACAGGGGCGGGCTATGGCTACACCTTC.

This chain uses TRBV29-1 with TRBJ2-7; TRBD1 aligns across 7 bases. Per the germline V gene, CDR1 is SQVTM and CDR2 is ANQGSEA. V was clipped by 2 bases and J by 3 bases; unmatched bases: 4. The CDR3 contains 13 residues. CDR3 DNA sequence: TGCAGCGTTGAACGACAGGGTGGCTACGAGCAGTACTTC. This translates into CSVERQGGYEQYF.

The chain links TRBV27 to TRBJ1-5; 11 positions agree with TRBD1. Trimming at V came to 2 bases and at J to 1 base, leaving 10 bases not matched to a gene. The germline V gene encodes CDR1 MNHEY and CDR2 SMNVEV (reference sequence). This CDR3 has 19 amino acids. The CDR3 is CASSLGPGQGEWSNQPQHF. CDR3 DNA sequence: TGTGCCAGCAGTTTAGGACCGGGACAGGGGGAGTGGAGCAATCAGCCCCAGCATTTT.

V and J are TRBV4-3 and TRBJ2-5, with D perhaps matching TRBD2 (5 bases). The germline gives CDR1 LGHNA, CDR2 YSLEER. V was trimmed by 0 bases and J by 6 bases, leaving 11 bases between them. This CDR3 is 14 amino acids long. DNA for the CDR3: TGCGCCAGCAGCCAAGATCTCGAGGGAAAGACCCAGTACTTC. Protein sequence: CASSQDLEGKTQYF.